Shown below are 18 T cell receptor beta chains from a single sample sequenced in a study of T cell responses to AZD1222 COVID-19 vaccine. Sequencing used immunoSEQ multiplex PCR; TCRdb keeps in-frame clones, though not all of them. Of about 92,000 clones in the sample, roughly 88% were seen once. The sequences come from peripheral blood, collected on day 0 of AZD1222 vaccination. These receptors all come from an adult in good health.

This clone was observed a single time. The CDR3 nucleotides read TGTGCCAGCAAGGGACAGGGCTACACTGAAGCTTTCTTT. Translated, it gives CASKGQGYTEAFF. The V and J genes are TRBV27 and TRBJ1-1; 9 nucleotides agree with TRBD1. CDR3 length: 13 residues. V was clipped by 7 bases and J by 3 bases; unmatched bases: 3. Per germline, CDR1 MNHEY and CDR2 SMNVEV (reference sequence).

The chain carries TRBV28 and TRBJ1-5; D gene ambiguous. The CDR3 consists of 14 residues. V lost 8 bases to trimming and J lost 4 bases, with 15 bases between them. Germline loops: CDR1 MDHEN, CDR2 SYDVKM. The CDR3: CASGPQLGNQPQHF. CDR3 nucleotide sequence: TGTGCCAGCGGACCACAGCTGGGGAATCAGCCCCAGCATTTT. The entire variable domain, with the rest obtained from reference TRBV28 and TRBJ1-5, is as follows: DVKVTQSSRYLVKRTGEKVFLECVQDMDHENMFWYRQDPGLGLRLIYFSYDVKMKEKGDIPEGYSVSREKKERFSLILESASTNQTSMYLCASGPQLGNQPQHFGDGTRLSIL.

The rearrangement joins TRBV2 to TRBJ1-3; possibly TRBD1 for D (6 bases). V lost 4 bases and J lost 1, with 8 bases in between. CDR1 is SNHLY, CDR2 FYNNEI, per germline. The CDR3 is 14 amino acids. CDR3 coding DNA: TGTGCCAGCAGTGGGGGACATTCTGGAAACACCATATATTTT. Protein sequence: CASSGGHSGNTIYF.

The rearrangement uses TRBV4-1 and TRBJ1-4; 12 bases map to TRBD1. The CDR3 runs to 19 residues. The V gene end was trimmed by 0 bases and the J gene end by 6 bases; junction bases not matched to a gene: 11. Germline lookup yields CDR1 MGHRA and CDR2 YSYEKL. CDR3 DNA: TGCGCCAGCAGCCAAGATTATCAGGGACAGGGGGCGAACGATGAAAAACTGTTTTTT. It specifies CASSQDYQGQGANDEKLFF.

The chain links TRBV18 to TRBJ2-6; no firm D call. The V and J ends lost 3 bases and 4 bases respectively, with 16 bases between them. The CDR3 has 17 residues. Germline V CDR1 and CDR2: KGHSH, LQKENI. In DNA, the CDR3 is TGTGCCAGCTCACCCGCTTCCGGGCCCGCCGGGGCCAACGTCCTGACTTTC. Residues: CASSPASGPAGANVLTF.

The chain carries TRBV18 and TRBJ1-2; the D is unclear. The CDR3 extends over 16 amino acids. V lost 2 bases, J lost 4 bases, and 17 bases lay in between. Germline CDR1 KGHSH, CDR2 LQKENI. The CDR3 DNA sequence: TGTGCCAGCTCACCAGCCAACGTTCGGATGGGCTATGGCTACACCTTC. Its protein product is CASSPANVRMGYGYTF.

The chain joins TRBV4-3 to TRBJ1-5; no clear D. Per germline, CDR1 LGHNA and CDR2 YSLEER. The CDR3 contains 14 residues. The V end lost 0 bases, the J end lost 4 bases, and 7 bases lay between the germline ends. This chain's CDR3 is CASSQEPKNQPQHF. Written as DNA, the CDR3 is TGCGCCAGCAGCCAAGAACCTAAGAATCAGCCCCAGCATTTT.

CDR3: CASSLDGGTDTQYF. In DNA, the CDR3 is TGTGCCAGCAGCTTAGACGGCGGCACAGATACGCAGTATTTT. V and J are TRBV7-2 and TRBJ2-3; unclear D gene. The germline V gene encodes CDR1 SGHTA and CDR2 FQGNSA. The CDR3 extends over 14 amino acids. Deletions cut 1 base from V and 1 base from J, with 6 bases between.

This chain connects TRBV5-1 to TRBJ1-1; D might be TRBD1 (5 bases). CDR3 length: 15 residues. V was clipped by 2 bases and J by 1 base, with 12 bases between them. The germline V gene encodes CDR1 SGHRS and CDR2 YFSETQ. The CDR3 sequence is CASSLEGPGNTEAFF. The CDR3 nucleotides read TGCGCCAGCAGCTTAGAGGGGCCTGGGAACACTGAAGCTTTCTTT.

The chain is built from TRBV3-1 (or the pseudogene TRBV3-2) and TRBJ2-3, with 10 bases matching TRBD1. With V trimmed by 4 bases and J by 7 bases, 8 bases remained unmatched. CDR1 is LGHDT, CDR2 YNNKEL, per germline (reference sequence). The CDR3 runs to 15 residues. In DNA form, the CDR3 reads TGTGCCAGCAGCCTTACTCGACAGGGGGCCAATACGCAGTATTTT. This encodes CASSLTRQGANTQYF.

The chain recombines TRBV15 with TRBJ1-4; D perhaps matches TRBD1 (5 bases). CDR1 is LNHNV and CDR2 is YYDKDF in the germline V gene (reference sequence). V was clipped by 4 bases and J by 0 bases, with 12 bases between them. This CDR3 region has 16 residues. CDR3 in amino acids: CATSKRGSATNEKLFF. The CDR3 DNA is TGTGCCACCAGCAAGAGGGGTTCCGCAACTAATGAAAAACTGTTTTTT.

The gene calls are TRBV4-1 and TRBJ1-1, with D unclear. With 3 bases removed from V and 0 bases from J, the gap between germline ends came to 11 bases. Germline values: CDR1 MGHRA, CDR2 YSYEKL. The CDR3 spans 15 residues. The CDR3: CASSQGRQLNTEAFF. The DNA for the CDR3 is TGCGCCAGCAGCCAGGGGAGGCAACTGAACACTGAAGCTTTCTTT.

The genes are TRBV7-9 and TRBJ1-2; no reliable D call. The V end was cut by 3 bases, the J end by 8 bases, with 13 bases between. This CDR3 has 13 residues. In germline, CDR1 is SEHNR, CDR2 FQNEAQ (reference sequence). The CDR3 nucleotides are TGTGCCAGCAGCTTCCGGGAGGAAGGCGGCTACACCTTC. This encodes CASSFREEGGYTF. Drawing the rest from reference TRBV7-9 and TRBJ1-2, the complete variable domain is DTGVSQNPRHKITKRGQNVTFRCDPISEHNRLYWYRQTLGQGPEFLTYFQNEAQLEKSRLLSDRFSAERPKGSFSTLEIQRTEQGDSAMYLCASSFREEGGYTFGSGTRLTVV.

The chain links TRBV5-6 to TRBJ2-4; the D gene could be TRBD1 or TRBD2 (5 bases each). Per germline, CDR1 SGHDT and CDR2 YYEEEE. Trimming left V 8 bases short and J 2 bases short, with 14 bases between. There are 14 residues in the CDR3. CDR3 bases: TGTGCCAGACGGGGCCTCCAGACCAAAAACATTCAGTACTTC. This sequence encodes CARRGLQTKNIQYF.

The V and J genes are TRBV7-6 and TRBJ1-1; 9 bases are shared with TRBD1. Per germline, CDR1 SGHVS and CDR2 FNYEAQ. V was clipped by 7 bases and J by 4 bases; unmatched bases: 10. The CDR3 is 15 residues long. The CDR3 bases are TGTGCCAGCACCAATAATCCGGGACAGGGCACTGAAGCTTTCTTT. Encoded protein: CASTNNPGQGTEAFF. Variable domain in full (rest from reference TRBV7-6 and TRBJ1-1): GAGVSQSPRYKVTKRGQDVALRCDPISGHVSLYWYRQALGQGPEFLTYFNYEAQQDKSGLPNDRFSAERPEGSISTLTIQRTEQRDSAMYRCASTNNPGQGTEAFFGQGTRLTVV.

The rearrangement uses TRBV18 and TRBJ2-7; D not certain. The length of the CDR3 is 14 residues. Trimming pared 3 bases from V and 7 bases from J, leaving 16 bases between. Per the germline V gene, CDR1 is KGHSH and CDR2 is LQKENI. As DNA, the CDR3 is TGTGCCAGCTCACCCCCATGGACGTCGGAAGAGCAGTACTTC. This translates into CASSPPWTSEEQYF.

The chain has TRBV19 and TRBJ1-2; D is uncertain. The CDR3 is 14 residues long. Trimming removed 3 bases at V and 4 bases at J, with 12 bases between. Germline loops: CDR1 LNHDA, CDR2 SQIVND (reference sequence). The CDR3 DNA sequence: TGTGCCAGTAGTATTGAGGCCACAGCCTATGGCTACACCTTC. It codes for CASSIEATAYGYTF.

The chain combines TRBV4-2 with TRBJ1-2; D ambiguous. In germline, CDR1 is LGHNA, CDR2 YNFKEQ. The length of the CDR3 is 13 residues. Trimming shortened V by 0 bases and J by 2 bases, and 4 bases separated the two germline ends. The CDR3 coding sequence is TGTGCCAGCAGCCAAGACACAAACTATGGCTACACCTTC. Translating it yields CASSQDTNYGYTF.